This passage covers 16 T cell receptor beta chains from one sample sequenced in a study of blood T cell repertoires in COVID-19. Here immunoSEQ multiplex PCR was the method, and the copy in TCRdb shows in-frame clones only, minus some. The data show around 330,000 clones, around 89% seen once. Sequenced: peripheral blood. These receptors were obtained from a woman aged 25 to 39 with COVID-19, enrolled during active disease.

The rearrangement links TRBV7-9 to TRBJ2-7, with D perhaps TRBD1 (5 bases). This CDR3 spans 14 amino acids. V was trimmed by 4 bases and J by 3 bases, leaving 13 bases between them. Germline CDR1 SEHNR, CDR2 FQNEAQ (reference sequence). The CDR3 protein is CASSSGSRGYEQYF. The CDR3, as DNA: TGTGCCAGCAGCTCCGGATCTAGGGGCTACGAGCAGTACTTC.

This chain links TRBV3-1 (or the pseudogene TRBV3-2) with TRBJ1-3, with 7 bases aligning to TRBD1. Germline V gene lookup returns CDR1 LGHDT and CDR2 YNNKEL (reference sequence). The CDR3 has 14 residues. Unmatched junction bases numbered 4, after V lost 4 bases and J lost 4 bases. The CDR3 is CASSPRQGGNTIYF. The CDR3 region has the DNA TGTGCCAGCAGCCCGAGACAGGGAGGAAACACCATATATTTT.

This sequence joins TRBV7-2 and TRBJ2-3; TRBD2 matches at 8 bases. CDR3 size: 14 residues. Per germline, CDR1 SGHTA and CDR2 FQGNSA. J was trimmed by 6 bases and V by 1 base; bases with no gene match: 3. The CDR3 bases are TGTGCCAGCAGCTTAGTAGTAGCGGGGGATACGCAGTATTTT. Amino acid sequence: CASSLVVAGDTQYF.

The chain uses TRBV7-9 and TRBJ1-4; D may be TRBD1 (6 bases). This CDR3 has 15 amino acids. V gave up 5 bases and J gave up 5 bases, with 15 bases separating them. Germline CDR1 SEHNR, CDR2 FQNEAQ (reference sequence). The CDR3 DNA reads TGTGCCAGCAGCCGATTGAGGACAGTCAATGAAAAACTGTTTTTT. Protein sequence: CASSRLRTVNEKLFF.

This chain connects TRBV28 to TRBJ1-2; 9 bases fit TRBD1. V gave up 4 bases and J gave up 4 bases; unmatched junction bases: 10. CDR1 is MDHEN and CDR2 is SYDVKM in the germline V gene. The CDR3 is made up of 16 amino acids. This chain's CDR3 is CASSYRGRRVSYGYTF. The CDR3 DNA reads as TGTGCCAGCAGTTACAGGGGGCGCAGGGTCAGCTATGGCTACACCTTC.

The V gene is TRBV19, the J gene TRBJ1-6, with D hard to call. V was trimmed by 4 bases and J by 9 bases, leaving 7 bases between them. The germline gives CDR1 LNHDA, CDR2 SQIVND (reference sequence). The CDR3 has 12 amino acids. The CDR3 spells CASSTRVSPLHF. DNA for the CDR3: TGTGCCAGTAGTACTCGTGTTTCACCCCTCCACTTT. The complete variable domain, with remaining parts taken from reference TRBV19 and TRBJ1-6, reads DGGITQSPKYLFRKEGQNVTLSCEQNLNHDAMYWYRQDPGQGLRLIYYSQIVNDFQKGDIAEGYSVSREKKESFPLTVTSAQKNPTAFYLCASSTRVSPLHFGNGTRLTVT.

The rearrangement uses TRBV7-2 and TRBJ1-2; D unclear. This CDR3 spans 14 amino acids. From germline, CDR1 is SGHTA and CDR2 FQGNSA. V lost 0 bases and J 4 bases, leaving 9 bases between the germline ends. The CDR3 DNA follows: TGTGCCAGCAGCTTAGCGCGGGAGAGCTATGGCTACACCTTC. It translates to CASSLARESYGYTF. Together with reference TRBV7-2 and TRBJ1-2, the CDR3 gives the full variable domain: GAGVSQSPSNKVTEKGKDVELRCDPISGHTALYWYRQSLGQGLEFLIYFQGNSAPDKSGLPSDRFSAERTGGSVSTLTIQRTQQEDSAVYLCASSLARESYGYTFGSGTRLTVV.

V and J are TRBV3-1 (or the pseudogene TRBV3-2) and TRBJ1-5; D may be TRBD1 (5 bases). This CDR3 has 15 residues. Between the trimmed V and J ends, which lost 5 bases and 6 bases, there was a span of 17 bases. The germline CDR1 and CDR2 sequences are LGHDT and YNNKEL (reference sequence). CDR3 sequence: CASSATSGFGQPQHF. DNA for the CDR3: TGTGCCAGCAGCGCTACCTCAGGGTTTGGTCAGCCCCAGCATTTT.

The chain has TRBV7-6 and TRBJ2-3; 7 bases match TRBD2. This CDR3 spans 15 amino acids. Looked up from germline, CDR1 is SGHVS and CDR2 is FNYEAQ. V gave up 0 bases and J gave up 0 bases; unmatched junction bases: 0. The CDR3 DNA reads as TGTGCCAGCAGCTTAGCGGGGGGGAGCACAGATACGCAGTATTTT. It codes for CASSLAGGSTDTQYF.

V gene TRBV28 combines with J gene TRBJ1-5, with D unclear. This CDR3 comprises 15 residues. V lost 1 base and J 0 bases, leaving 7 bases between the germline ends. Germline loops: CDR1 MDHEN, CDR2 SYDVKM. The CDR3 region has the DNA TGTGCCAGCAGTTTATTAGATTATAGCAATCAGCCCCAGCATTTT. It translates to CASSLLDYSNQPQHF.

J is TRBJ1-1 and V is TRBV4-2, with D possibly matching TRBD1 (6 bases). The germline V gene has CDR1 LGHNA and CDR2 YNFKEQ. CDR3 size: 16 residues. Trimming left V 4 bases short and J 1 base short, with 16 bases between. The DNA for the CDR3 is TGTGCCAGCAGCCCGGGCCTAGGGGGTACGAACACTGAAGCTTTCTTT. This codes for CASSPGLGGTNTEAFF.

The V call is TRBV27, the J call TRBJ2-2; 8 bases match TRBD1. The CDR3 runs 15 residues. V lost 7 bases and J lost 4; bases outside the gene matches: 8. Germline V gives CDR1 MNHEY, CDR2 SMNVEV (reference sequence). The CDR3 loop reads CASTLTGVGTGELFF. In nucleotides, the CDR3 is TGTGCCAGCACCCTGACAGGGGTTGGCACCGGGGAGCTGTTTTTT.

The chain carries TRBV7-3 and TRBJ2-3; 7 positions match TRBD1. Per germline, CDR1 SGHTA and CDR2 FQGTGA. There are 18 residues in the CDR3. V dropped 1 base and J dropped 2; count of bases not matched to a gene: 12. The CDR3: CASSLRGGRSAFTDTQYF. The CDR3 nucleotides are TGTGCCAGCAGCTTAAGAGGGGGCCGTAGCGCGTTCACAGATACGCAGTATTTT.

The gene calls are TRBV7-9 and TRBJ2-1, with D possibly matching TRBD2 (6 bases). Between the trimmed V and J ends, which lost 1 base and 2 bases, there was a span of 15 bases. CDR3 length: 17 residues. Looked up from germline, CDR1 is SEHNR and CDR2 is FQNEAQ (reference sequence). CDR3 DNA sequence: TGTGCCAGCAGCTTAGTCCCTTATAGCGGCGCCTACAATGAGCAGTTCTTC. Protein product: CASSLVPYSGAYNEQFF.

CDR3 amino acids: CASSPASEETQYF. CDR3 in DNA: TGTGCCAGCAGCCCCGCTAGTGAGGAGACCCAGTACTTC. The chain couples TRBV3-1 (or the pseudogene TRBV3-2) to TRBJ2-5; D is unresolved. Per the germline V gene, CDR1 is LGHDT and CDR2 is YNNKEL (reference sequence). The CDR3 has 13 residues. Trimming took off 4 bases at V and 5 bases at J, with 11 bases between the two ends.

The chain links TRBV6-5 to TRBJ2-3; a possible D gene is TRBD2 (7 bases). This CDR3 has 15 amino acids. Per the germline V gene, CDR1 is MNHEY and CDR2 is SVGAGI. V lost 6 bases and J lost 4, with 17 bases in between. For the CDR3, the DNA is TGTGCCAGCAGAAGGGGAGGGGGGCCATCAGATACGCAGTATTTT. The encoded protein is CASRRGGGPSDTQYF.